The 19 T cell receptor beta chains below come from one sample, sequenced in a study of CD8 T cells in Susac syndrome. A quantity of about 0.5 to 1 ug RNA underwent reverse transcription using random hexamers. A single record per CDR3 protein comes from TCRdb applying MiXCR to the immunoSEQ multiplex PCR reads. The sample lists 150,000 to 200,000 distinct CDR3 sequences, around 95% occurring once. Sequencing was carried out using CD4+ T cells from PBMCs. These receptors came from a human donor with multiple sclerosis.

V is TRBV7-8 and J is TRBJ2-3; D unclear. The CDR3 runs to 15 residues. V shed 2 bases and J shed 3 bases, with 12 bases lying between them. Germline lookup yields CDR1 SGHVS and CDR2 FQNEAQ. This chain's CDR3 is CASSLRSSTTDTQYF. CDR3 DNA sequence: TGTGCCAGCAGCTTACGGTCCTCTACTACAGATACGCAGTATTTT.

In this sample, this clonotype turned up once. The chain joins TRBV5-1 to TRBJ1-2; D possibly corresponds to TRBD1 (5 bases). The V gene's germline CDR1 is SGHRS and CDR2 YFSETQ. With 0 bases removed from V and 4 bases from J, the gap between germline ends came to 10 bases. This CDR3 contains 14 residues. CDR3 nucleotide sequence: TGCGCCAGCAGCTTGGGACAGCCTAGCTATGGCTACACCTTC. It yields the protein CASSLGQPSYGYTF.

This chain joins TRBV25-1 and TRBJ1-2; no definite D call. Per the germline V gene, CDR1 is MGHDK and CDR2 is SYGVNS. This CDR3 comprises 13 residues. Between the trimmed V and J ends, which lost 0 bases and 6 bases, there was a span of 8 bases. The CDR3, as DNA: TGTGCCAGCAGTGAATATTGGGGTGATGGCTACACCTTC. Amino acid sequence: CASSEYWGDGYTF.

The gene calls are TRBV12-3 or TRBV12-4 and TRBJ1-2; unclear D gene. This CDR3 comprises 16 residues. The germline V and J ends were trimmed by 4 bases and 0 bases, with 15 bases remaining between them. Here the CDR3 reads CASSSLFVLANYGYTF. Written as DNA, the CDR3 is TGTGCCAGCAGTTCCCTCTTTGTATTAGCTAACTATGGCTACACCTTC.

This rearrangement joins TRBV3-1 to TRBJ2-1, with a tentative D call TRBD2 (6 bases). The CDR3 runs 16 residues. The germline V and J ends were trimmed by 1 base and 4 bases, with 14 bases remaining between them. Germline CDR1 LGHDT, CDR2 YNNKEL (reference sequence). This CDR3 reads CASSQAGAGGYNEQFF. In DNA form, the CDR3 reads TGTGCCAGCAGCCAAGCGGGAGCTGGGGGATACAATGAGCAGTTCTTC.

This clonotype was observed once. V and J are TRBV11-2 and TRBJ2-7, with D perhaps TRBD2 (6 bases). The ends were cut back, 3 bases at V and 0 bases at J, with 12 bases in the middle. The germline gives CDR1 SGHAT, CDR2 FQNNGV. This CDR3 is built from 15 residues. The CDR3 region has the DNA TGTGCCAGCAGCTTCGGGACTCGAACCTCCTACGAGCAGTACTTC. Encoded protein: CASSFGTRTSYEQYF.

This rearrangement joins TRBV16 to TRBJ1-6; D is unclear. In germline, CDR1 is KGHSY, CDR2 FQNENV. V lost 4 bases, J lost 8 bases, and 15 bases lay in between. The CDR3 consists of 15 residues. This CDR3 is CASSRRAFVDSPLHF. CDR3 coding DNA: TGTGCCAGCAGCCGGAGGGCTTTTGTGGATTCACCCCTCCACTTT.

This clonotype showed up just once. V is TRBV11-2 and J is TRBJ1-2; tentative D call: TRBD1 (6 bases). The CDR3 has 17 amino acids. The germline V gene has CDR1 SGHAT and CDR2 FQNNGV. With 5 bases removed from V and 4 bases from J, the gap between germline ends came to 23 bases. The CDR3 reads CASSPWGTGKERYGYTF. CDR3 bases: TGTGCCAGCAGCCCCTGGGGCACAGGGAAAGAACGCTATGGCTACACCTTC.

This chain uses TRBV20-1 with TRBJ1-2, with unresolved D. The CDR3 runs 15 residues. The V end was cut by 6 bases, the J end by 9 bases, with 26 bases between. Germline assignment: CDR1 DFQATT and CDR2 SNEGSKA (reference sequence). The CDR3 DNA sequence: TGCAGTGCAACTAAATACGGGATACAACGAGGGAGCTACACCTTC. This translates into CSATKYGIQRGSYTF.

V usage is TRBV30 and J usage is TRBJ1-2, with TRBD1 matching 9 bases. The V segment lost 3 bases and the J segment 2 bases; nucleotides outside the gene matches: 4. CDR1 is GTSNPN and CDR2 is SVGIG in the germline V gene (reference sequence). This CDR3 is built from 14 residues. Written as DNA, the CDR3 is TGTGCCTGGAGCGGACAGGGGATCAACTATGGCTACACCTTC. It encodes CAWSGQGINYGYTF.

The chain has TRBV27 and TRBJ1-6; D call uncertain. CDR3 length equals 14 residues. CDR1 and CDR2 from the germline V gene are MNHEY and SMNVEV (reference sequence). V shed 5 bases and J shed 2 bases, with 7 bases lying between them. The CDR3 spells CASSPATYNSPLHF. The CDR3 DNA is TGTGCCAGCAGTCCCGCCACCTATAATTCACCCCTCCACTTT.

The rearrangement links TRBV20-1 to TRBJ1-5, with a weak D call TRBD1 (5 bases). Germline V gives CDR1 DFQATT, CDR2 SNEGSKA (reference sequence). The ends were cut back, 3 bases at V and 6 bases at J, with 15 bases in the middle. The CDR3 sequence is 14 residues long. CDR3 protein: CSASDVRGGQPQHF. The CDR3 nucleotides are TGCAGTGCTAGCGATGTACGGGGCGGTCAGCCCCAGCATTTT.

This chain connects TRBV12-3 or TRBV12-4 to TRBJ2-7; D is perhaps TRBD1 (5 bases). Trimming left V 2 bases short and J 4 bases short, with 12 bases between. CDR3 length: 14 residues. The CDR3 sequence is CASSLRGVIYEQYF. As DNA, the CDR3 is TGTGCCAGCAGTTTAAGGGGTGTAATATACGAGCAGTACTTC.

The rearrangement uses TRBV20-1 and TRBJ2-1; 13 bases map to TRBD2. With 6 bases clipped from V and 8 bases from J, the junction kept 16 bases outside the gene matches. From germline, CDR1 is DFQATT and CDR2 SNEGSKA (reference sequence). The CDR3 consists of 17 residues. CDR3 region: CSAPNQLAGGLLDEQFF. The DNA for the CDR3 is TGCAGTGCCCCTAACCAACTAGCGGGGGGGCTATTGGATGAGCAGTTCTTC.

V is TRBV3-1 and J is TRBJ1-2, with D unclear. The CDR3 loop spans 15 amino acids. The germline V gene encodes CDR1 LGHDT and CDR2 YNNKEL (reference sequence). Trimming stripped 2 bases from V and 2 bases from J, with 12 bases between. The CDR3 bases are TGTGCCAGCAGCCAACCCCCCCCTTCGAACTATGGCTACACCTTC. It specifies CASSQPPPSNYGYTF.

CDR3 bases: TGTGCCATCAGTGAGGAGGGGGCACTCCAAGAGACCCAGTACTTC. It translates to CAISEEGALQETQYF. The J gene is TRBJ2-5, the V gene TRBV10-3, with 7 bases fitting TRBD1. This CDR3 has 15 residues. J lost 1 base, V lost 2 bases, and 4 bases had no gene match. Germline V gives CDR1 ENHRY, CDR2 SYGVKD.

The CDR3 coding sequence is TGTGCCATCAGTGAACCGACAGCCCATAACAATGAGCAGTTCTTC. As protein: CAISEPTAHNNEQFF. The V call is TRBV10-3, the J call TRBJ2-1; a weak D match, TRBD1 (5 bases). Trimming shortened V by 3 bases and J by 5 bases, and 14 bases separated the two germline ends. This CDR3 is built from 15 residues. Germline loops: CDR1 ENHRY, CDR2 SYGVKD.

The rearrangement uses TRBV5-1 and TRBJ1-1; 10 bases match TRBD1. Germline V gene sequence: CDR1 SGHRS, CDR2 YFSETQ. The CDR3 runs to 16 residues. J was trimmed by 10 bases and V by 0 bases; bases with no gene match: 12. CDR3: CASSLGDRGTARVAFF. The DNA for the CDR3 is TGCGCCAGCAGCTTGGGGGACAGGGGAACCGCGAGGGTAGCTTTCTTT.

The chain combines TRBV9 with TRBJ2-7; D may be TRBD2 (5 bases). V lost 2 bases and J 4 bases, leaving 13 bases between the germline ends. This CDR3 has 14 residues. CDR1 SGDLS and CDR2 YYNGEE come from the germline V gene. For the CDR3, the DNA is TGTGCCAGCAGCGTCTCCTCAGGAGGATACGAGCAGTACTTC. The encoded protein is CASSVSSGGYEQYF.